This T cell receptor (beta chain) was profiled in a study of blood T cells in healthy people across ages (dated by TCRdb to 2013 to 2016). A note on the overall study: Template switching captured roughly one uniquely barcoded TCR beta cDNA molecule per two T cells in model experiments. Using deep sequencing normalized with unique cDNA molecular identifiers, the study measured how TCR beta repertoire diversity changes with age. Four age groups were formed from the donors: young (average 16 years), middle-aged (more than 35), aged (approximately 60) and long-lived (about 75). To avoid experimental bias, donors of different ages were spread randomly across the sequencing lanes. Using the same blood draw, the study looked at two additional independent replicas of 1 million unique cDNA reads for two donors, one aged 18 to 30 and the other aged 80 or older.

General conclusions and limits of the study: Conclusive comparison of naive and antigen-experienced compartments was prevented by the profiling of bulk unsorted PBMCs. Donor CMV infection status was unknown, potentially confounding age-related changes in expanded clonotypes. Compared with the aged group, the long-lived group had more naive CD4+ T cells, fewer expanded clones and increased TCR diversity, suggesting age selection. A strong correlation was found between observed TCR beta diversity and the percentage of naive T cells measured by flow cytometry. Estimates of total diversity based on one million sequenced T cells were considered lower bounds and underestimates. Observed TCR beta diversity per million T cells fell roughly linearly with age, and a significant reduction was already apparent by age about 38.

Library preparation was by 5' RACE. TCRdb lists the instrument as Illumina HiSeq 2500. The second PCR ran for roughly 6 to 11 cycles and used a J-beta primer mix along with a sample-barcoded 5' primer. Each TCR beta cDNA molecule received a unique molecular identifier from a template-switch 5' adaptor carrying 12 random nucleotides. Each sample yielded at least 3 million CDR3-containing paired-end reads. First-strand cDNA was synthesized from all RNA with the Mint cDNA synthesis kit, primed by a TRBC-specific oligonucleotide. After uracil-DNA glycosylase treatment, a first 18-cycle PCR used universal primers M1SS and BC2_uni_R on all cDNA. In the paper's pipeline: For normalization, 1 million high-quality reads, each with a distinct molecular identifier, were randomly selected from each sample. Instead of being binned into consensus sequences, reads with shared molecular identifiers were discarded. MiTCR, set to a Q25 quality threshold and the strictest error-elimination algorithm, was used for CDR3 identification, clonotype clustering and error correction. Lower-bound total TCR beta diversity was estimated with a nonparametric unseen species model using Euler transformation. TCRdb reprocessed the public reads (quality trimming at Q25 with fastp, clone calling with MiXCR) and kept in-frame beta chains. When rows share a CDR3 protein, they turn into one entry using the most common DNA and genes. These V and J calls originate from TCRdb's pipeline instead of the authors' own analysis. Present in this sample are around 600,000 distinct CDR3 sequences, 40% to 50% of which were seen just once. The ten largest clones represent around 23% of the sample.

Donors were 30 to 45 systemically healthy Caucasian individuals from Russia aged 6 to 90 years. Each donor gave about 9.7 milliliters of peripheral blood, drawn into EDTA-treated Vacutainer tubes. Ficoll-Paque density-gradient centrifugation was used to isolate PBMCs, with at least 7 million per sample. Total RNA, at least 6 micrograms per sample, was extracted from PBMCs with Trizol reagent. Naive CD45RAhigh/CD27high T cell percentages were measured by flow cytometry on a PBMC aliquot from every donor. About this clonotype: Its antigen target is currently unknown. Per-nucleotide qualities are absent, and no much larger clonotype sits a single base away.

Inclusive of the bounding cysteine and phenylalanine, the CDR3 is 12 residues long. The sequence is cut down to CDR3 DNA, 36 bases in frame from base 1. CDR1 and CDR2 are read off the germline V gene (reference sequence) as MNHEY and SMNVEV. The germline ends are 12 bases apart after V is trimmed by 11 bases and J by 4 bases. Source material: blood. The chain couples TRBV27 to TRBJ2-1, with a tentative D gene TRBD1 over 6 matching bases. This receptor was identified in a man at least 80 years old in good health. The CDR3 protein is CAASTGYNEQFF. Here is the DNA: TGTGCCGCCTCGACAGGATACAATGAGCAGTTCTTC.